These T cell receptor beta chains were read from a single sample in a study of OX40 agonist ivuxolimab in advanced cancers. Here immunoSEQ multiplex PCR was the method, and the copy in TCRdb shows in-frame clones only, minus some. The profile shows 50,000 to 65,000 clones, 85% to 95% of them singletons. The starting material was CD4+ or CD8+ T cells sorted from blood, obtained in a trial of the OX40 agonist ivuxolimab. The receptors shown here come from an adult with an advanced solid tumor such as melanoma, head and neck, liver or kidney cancer. Both conserved end residues are part of each CDR3. D genes are given only for firm matches. Clone size is not always given. Where it is, it says once, few, many or a class for expanded clones.

>NA|TRBJ2-2|TRBV10-3|NA
CAISDRDTGELFF
TGTGCCATCAGTGACAGGGACACCGGGGAGCTGTTTTTT
>NA|TRBJ1-5|TRBV19|NA
CASSLGAGTSNQPQHF
TGTGCCAGTAGCTTGGGGGCAGGGACAAGCAATCAGCCCCAGCATTTT
>TRBD1|TRBJ1-1|TRBV27|NA
CASSLRQGVTEAFF
TGTGCCAGCAGTTTGAGACAGGGAGTCACTGAAGCTTTCTTT
>NA|TRBJ2-3|TRBV19|NA
CASSLQGVGADTQYF
TGTGCCAGTAGTCTGCAGGGAGTAGGCGCAGATACGCAGTATTTT
>TRBD1|TRBJ2-5|TRBV7-8|NA
CASSLQGVETQYF
TGTGCCAGCAGCTTACAGGGGGTAGAGACCCAGTACTTC
>NA|TRBJ2-2|TRBV29-1|NA
CSGGGGGGELFF
TGCAGCGGAGGGGGGGGCGGCGGGGAGCTGTTTTTT
>NA|TRBJ2-2|TRBV4-2|NA
CASSQEDRAFTMGTGELFF
TGTGCCAGCAGCCAAGAGGACCGGGCCTTCACCATGGGGACCGGGGAGCTGTTTTTT
>TRBD1|TRBJ2-7|TRBV28|NA
CASSPTGTGGFYEQYF
TGTGCCAGCAGTCCCACCGGGACAGGGGGCTTCTACGAGCAGTACTTC
>NA|TRBJ2-2|TRBV7-3|NA
CASSITGGGELFF
TGTGCCAGCAGCATCACCGGGGGCGGGGAGCTGTTTTTT
>NA|TRBJ2-2|TRBV28|NA
CASIPNTGELFF
TGTGCCAGCATCCCGAACACCGGGGAGCTGTTTTTT
>NA|TRBJ2-2|TRBV28|NA
CASSFAGELFF
TGTGCCAGCAGTTTCGCCGGGGAGCTGTTTTTT
>NA|TRBJ1-1|TRBV19|NA
CASSLAGTEAFF
TGTGCCAGTAGTTTGGCGGGCACTGAAGCTTTCTTT
>NA|TRBJ2-1|TRBV4-1|NA
CASSQDGGGLNEQFF
TGCGCCAGCAGCCAAGATGGGGGGGGGCTTAATGAGCAGTTCTTC
>NA|TRBJ1-5|TRBV6-5|NA
CASTRSLAHQPQHF
TGTGCCAGCACTCGGTCCCTTGCCCATCAGCCCCAGCATTTT
>NA|TRBJ2-5|TRBV5-4|NA
CASSRWGEETQYF
TGTGCCAGCAGCCGCTGGGGAGAAGAGACCCAGTACTTC
>TRBD2|TRBJ2-7|TRBV4-1|NA
CASSQEAGATEQYF
TGCGCCAGCAGCCAAGAAGCGGGAGCTACGGAGCAGTACTTC
>TRBD2|TRBJ2-3|TRBV7-2|NA
CASSPGLAGDTQYF
TGTGCCAGCAGCCCTGGACTAGCGGGAGATACGCAGTATTTT
>TRBD1|TRBJ2-7|TRBV13|NA
CASSLRQGNYEQYF
TGTGCCAGCAGCTTAAGACAGGGCAACTACGAGCAGTACTTC
>NA|TRBJ2-7|TRBV27|NA
CASSLSGDLYEQYF
TGTGCCAGCAGTTTATCGGGGGATCTTTACGAGCAGTACTTC
>NA|TRBJ2-7|TRBV6-4|few
CASSDSADSPHEQYF
TGTGCCAGCAGTGACTCCGCCGACAGCCCCCACGAGCAGTACTTC
>NA|TRBJ2-7|TRBV28|NA
CASSLKTLSYEQYF
TGTGCCAGCAGCCTAAAAACACTTTCCTACGAGCAGTACTTC
>NA|TRBJ2-3|TRBV19|NA
CASSIDLGGTDTQYF
TGTGCCAGTAGTATAGATCTGGGCGGGACAGATACGCAGTATTTT
>NA|TRBJ2-7|TRBV11-2|NA
CASSLGADSYEQYF
TGTGCCAGCAGCTTAGGAGCCGACAGCTACGAGCAGTACTTC
>NA|TRBJ2-7|TRBV18|NA
CASSLSGRIAYEQYF
TGTGCCAGCTCACTATCGGGACGGATAGCCTACGAGCAGTACTTC
>TRBD1|TRBJ2-6|TRBV5-5|once
CASSLGQGSFVGANVLTF
TGTGCCAGCAGCCTCGGACAGGGAAGTTTCGTTGGGGCCAACGTCCTGACTTTC
>NA|TRBJ1-1|TRBV19|few
CASGYGTANTEAFF
TGTGCCAGTGGGTATGGGACGGCGAACACTGAAGCTTTCTTT
>NA|TRBJ2-7|TRBV2|NA
CASSEGAGSSYEQYF
TGTGCCAGCAGTGAAGGGGCAGGGAGCTCCTACGAGCAGTACTTC
>NA|TRBJ2-5|TRBV7-2|NA
CASSIRQQETQYF
TGTGCCAGCAGCATAAGACAGCAAGAGACCCAGTACTTC
>NA|TRBJ2-7|TRBV30|NA
CAWSGGGVPPGEQYF
TGTGCCTGGAGTGGGGGTGGAGTCCCCCCGGGTGAGCAGTACTTC
>TRBD2|TRBJ2-1|TRBV5-8|NA
CASSSGGGTISYNEQFF
TGTGCCAGCAGCTCGGGAGGAGGGACCATCTCCTACAATGAGCAGTTCTTC
>TRBD1|TRBJ2-5|TRBV10-3|NA
CAISYTGTEETQYF
TGTGCCATCAGTTATACCGGGACAGAAGAGACCCAGTACTTC
>NA|TRBJ2-3|TRBV7-6|NA
CASSPILQGTDTQYF
TGTGCCAGCAGCCCGATCCTACAGGGTACAGATACGCAGTATTTT
>NA|TRBJ2-7|TRBV14|NA
CASSPPDGYEQYF
TGTGCCAGCAGCCCACCCGACGGTTACGAGCAGTACTTC
>NA|TRBJ2-6|TRBV6-4|NA
CASSEGGSGANVLTF
TGTGCCAGCAGTGAAGGGGGCTCTGGGGCCAACGTCCTGACTTTC
>NA|TRBJ2-1|TRBV30|NA
CAWSVAYSSYNEQFF
TGTGCCTGGAGTGTGGCCTATAGCTCCTACAATGAGCAGTTCTTC
>TRBD2|TRBJ2-3|TRBV4-2|NA
CASSQDGGLGVAGGGNTQYF
TGTGCCAGCAGCCAAGATGGGGGGTTGGGAGTAGCGGGAGGCGGGAATACGCAGTATTTT
>NA|TRBJ2-7|TRBV14|NA
CASSQVGRATYEQYF
TGTGCCAGCAGCCAAGTGGGGAGAGCGACCTACGAGCAGTACTTC
>NA|TRBJ1-1|TRBV6-6|NA
CASKANTEAFF
TGTGCCAGCAAAGCGAACACTGAAGCTTTCTTT
>NA|TRBJ2-1|TRBV7-2|NA
CASRWDPYNEQFF
TGTGCCAGCAGGTGGGATCCATACAATGAGCAGTTCTTC
>NA|TRBJ2-5|TRBV15|NA
CATSIWGAGETQYF
TGTGCCACCAGCATATGGGGGGCGGGAGAGACCCAGTACTTC
>TRBD1|TRBJ1-2|TRBV9|NA
CASSGRQGFYGYTF
TGTGCCAGCAGCGGAAGACAGGGCTTCTATGGCTACACCTTC
>TRBD2|TRBJ2-7|TRBV7-2|NA
CASSLRLTSGKQYF
TGTGCCAGCAGCTTACGGTTGACTAGCGGGAAGCAGTACTTC
>TRBD2|TRBJ2-1|TRBV9|NA
CASSAGLADSYNEQFF
TGTGCCAGCAGCGCGGGACTAGCGGACTCCTACAATGAGCAGTTCTTC
>NA|TRBJ2-1|TRBV28|NA
CASSFTGRTYNEQFF
TGTGCCAGCAGTTTTACAGGGCGCACCTACAATGAGCAGTTCTTC
>TRBD2|TRBJ2-3|TRBV11-2|NA
CASSLDQLAGGPTDTQYF
TGTGCCAGCAGCTTAGATCAATTGGCGGGAGGACCCACAGATACGCAGTATTTT
>NA|TRBJ2-2|TRBV9|once
CASSVIQGGGGELFF
TGTGCCAGCAGCGTCATCCAGGGTGGCGGCGGGGAGCTGTTTTTT
>TRBD1|TRBJ2-1|TRBV7-9|NA
CASSGIGQGVVYNEQFF
TGTGCCAGCAGCGGAATAGGGCAGGGGGTAGTCTACAATGAGCAGTTCTTC
>TRBD1|TRBJ2-7|TRBV4-2|NA
CASSPYGQGFNEQYF
TGTGCCAGCAGCCCCTATGGACAGGGGTTCAACGAGCAGTACTTC
>NA|TRBJ2-6|TRBV4-3|NA
CASSQDRGTGANVLTF
TGCGCCAGCAGCCAAGATAGGGGTACCGGGGCCAACGTCCTGACTTTC
>TRBD2|TRBJ2-7|TRBV9|NA
CASSLEGLEGYEQYF
TGTGCCAGCAGCCTCGAGGGACTAGAGGGCTACGAGCAGTACTTC